The 11 T cell receptor beta chains reported below all come from one sample, sequenced in a study of breast tumors, draining lymph nodes, adjacent tissues (dated by TCRdb to 2016 to 2017). Lymph node samples came from the axillary draining lymph nodes of breast cancer patients. Receptors were amplified or captured by multiplex PCR. Data came from an Illumina HiSeq 2000. TCRdb cleaned the public reads at Q25 with fastp, built clones with MiXCR and kept in-frame beta chains. Merged by CDR3 protein, the rows form single entries marked with the most common genes and DNA. In all, the sample holds more than 200,000 distinct CDR3 sequences, and about 34% of those were seen once. The ten largest clones capture about 1.4% of the sample. Sequenced: axillary lymph node tissue. Every receptor here comes from a female donor with breast cancer. Some clones in this sample may be carry-over from other donors' samples.

This clonotype has a count of ten or more. The V gene is TRBV3-1, the J gene TRBJ1-4; 7 bases are shared with TRBD1. V was pared by 3 bases and J by 7 bases, with 2 bases of the junction left unmatched. The CDR3 contains 13 residues. Per the germline V gene, CDR1 is LGHDT and CDR2 is YNNKEL (reference sequence). The CDR3 here is CASSHRGGEKLFF. In DNA, the CDR3 is TGTGCCAGCAGCCACAGGGGGGGTGAAAAACTGTTTTTT.

This clonotype occurred many times. The gene calls are TRBV20-1 and TRBJ1-4, with D perhaps matching TRBD1 (5 bases). The CDR3 is 14 amino acids. Germline CDR1 is DFQATT and CDR2 is SNEGSKA (reference sequence). The ends were cut back, 3 bases at V and 3 bases at J, with 11 bases in the middle. The DNA for the CDR3 is TGCAGTGCTAGCGGCGGGACCCCTAATGAAAAACTGTTTTTT. It codes for CSASGGTPNEKLFF.

This clonotype was observed a few times. A read error is possible here, since a much larger clone lies one base away. The chain couples TRBV6-1 to TRBJ2-7, with 14 nucleotides matching TRBD2. After removal of 5 bases from V and 1 base from J, the junction contained 7 bases not matched to a gene. The CDR3 is 17 residues long. Germline V gene lookup returns CDR1 MNHNS and CDR2 SASEGT. The CDR3, as DNA: TGTGCCAGCAGTCACGGACTAGCGGGAGGAGGGTCCTACGAGCAGTACTTC. It encodes CASSHGLAGGGSYEQYF.

This clonotype has a count of ten or more. The V and J genes are TRBV5-1 and TRBJ2-1; D gene ambiguous. Germline CDR1 reads SGHRS; CDR2 reads YFSETQ. This CDR3 has 11 amino acids. V was cut by 0 bases and J by 7 bases, with 2 bases left in between. The CDR3 spells CASSLGNEQFF. CDR3 in DNA: TGCGCCAGCAGCTTGGGTAATGAGCAGTTCTTC.

This clonotype turned up a few times. A much larger clone lies a single base off, so this may be a read error. V usage is TRBV13 and J usage is TRBJ2-1; TRBD2 matches at 8 bases. The CDR3 consists of 15 residues. Germline trimming cut 5 bases from V and 4 bases from J; bases unmatched to any gene: 7. Germline assignment: CDR1 PRHDT and CDR2 FYEKMQ (reference sequence). The CDR3 DNA sequence: TGTGCCAGCAGCCTCCCGGTAGCGGGATACAATGAGCAGTTCTTC. Residues: CASSLPVAGYNEQFF.

The V and J genes are TRBV6-6 and TRBJ1-3; 10 bases line up with TRBD1. The ends lost 6 bases at V and 7 bases at J; junction bases unmatched: 3. This CDR3 is built from 13 residues. The V gene's germline CDR1 is MNHNY and CDR2 SVGAGI (reference sequence). The CDR3 sequence is CASRTGQGNTIYF. The CDR3 bases are TGTGCCAGCAGAACGGGACAGGGGAACACCATATATTTT.

This rearrangement joins TRBV20-1 to TRBJ1-3; D perhaps matches TRBD1 (5 bases). Germline CDR1 reads DFQATT; CDR2 reads SNEGSKA (reference sequence). The V and J ends lost 8 bases and 0 bases respectively, with 20 bases between them. This CDR3 comprises 16 residues. The CDR3 sequence is CSTHSWDGSSGNTIYF. The CDR3 nucleotides read TGCAGTACGCACAGTTGGGACGGCAGCTCTGGAAACACCATATATTTT.

This chain joins TRBV2 and TRBJ2-5, with TRBD1 matching over 9 bases. Germline V gene sequence: CDR1 SNHLY, CDR2 FYNNEI. The trim removed 8 bases at V and 5 bases at J, leaving 6 bases unmatched. This CDR3 region has 13 residues. The CDR3 coding sequence is TGTGCCAGCGGGACAGGGCTGGGGGAGACCCAGTACTTC. Amino acid sequence: CASGTGLGETQYF.

This clonotype appeared a few times. A read error may explain this, as a much larger clone is one base away. The V call is TRBV11-2, the J call TRBJ2-7; weak D call: TRBD1 (6 bases). Germline V gives CDR1 SGHAT, CDR2 FQNNGV. V gave up 4 bases and J gave up 0 bases, with 13 bases separating them. CDR3 length equals 15 residues. The CDR3 sequence: CASSSGQITSYEQYF. As DNA, the CDR3 is TGTGCCAGCAGCTCCGGACAGATAACCTCCTACGAGCAGTACTTC.

As to this clonotype: A junction boundary mismatches the germline segment, possibly from a read error. The chain recombines TRBV6-2 or TRBV6-3 with TRBJ2-1; 7 bases line up with TRBD1. Germline V lookup: CDR1 MNHEY, CDR2 SVGEGT. CDR3 size: 15 residues. The DNA of the CDR3 is TGTGCCAGTTCCTTTGGGGTACTAGGGGGCAATGAGCAGTCCTTC. It codes for CASSFGVLGGNEQSF.

This chain links TRBV19 with TRBJ2-3; tentatively, D is TRBD2 (5 bases). CDR1 is LNHDA and CDR2 is SQIVND in the germline V gene (reference sequence). This CDR3 is 19 amino acids long. V was cut by 5 bases and J by 1 base, with 25 bases left in between. CDR3 bases: TGTGCCAGTAGTCCCGCCACCCCCTCCGAGCAGCGGCGCACAGATACGCAGTATTTT. Protein sequence: CASSPATPSEQRRTDTQYF.